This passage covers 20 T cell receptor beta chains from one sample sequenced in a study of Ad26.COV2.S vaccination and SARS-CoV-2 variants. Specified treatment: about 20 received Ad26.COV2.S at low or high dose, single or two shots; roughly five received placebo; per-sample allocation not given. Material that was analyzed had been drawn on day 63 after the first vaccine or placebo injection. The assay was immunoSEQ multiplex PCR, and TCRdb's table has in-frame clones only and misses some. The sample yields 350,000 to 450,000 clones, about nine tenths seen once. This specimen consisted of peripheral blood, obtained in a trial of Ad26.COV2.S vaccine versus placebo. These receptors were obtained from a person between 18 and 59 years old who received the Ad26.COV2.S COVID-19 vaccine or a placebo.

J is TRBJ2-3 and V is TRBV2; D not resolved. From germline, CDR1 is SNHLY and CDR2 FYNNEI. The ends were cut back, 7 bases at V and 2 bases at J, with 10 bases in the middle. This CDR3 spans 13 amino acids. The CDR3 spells CASIVPYTDTQYF. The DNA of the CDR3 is TGTGCCAGCATTGTCCCCTACACAGATACGCAGTATTTT.

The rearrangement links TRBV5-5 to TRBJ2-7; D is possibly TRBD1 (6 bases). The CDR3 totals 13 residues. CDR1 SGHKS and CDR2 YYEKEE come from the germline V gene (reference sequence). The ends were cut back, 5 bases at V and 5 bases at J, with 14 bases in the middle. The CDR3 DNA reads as TGTGCCAGCAGTAATACAGGGTTCAACGAGCAGTACTTC. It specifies CASSNTGFNEQYF.

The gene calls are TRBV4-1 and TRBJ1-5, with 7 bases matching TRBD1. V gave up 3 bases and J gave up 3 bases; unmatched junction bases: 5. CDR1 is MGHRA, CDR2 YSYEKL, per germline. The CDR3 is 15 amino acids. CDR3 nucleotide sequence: TGCGCCAGCAGCCATTCGGGACAGTACAATCAGCCCCAGCATTTT. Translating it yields CASSHSGQYNQPQHF.

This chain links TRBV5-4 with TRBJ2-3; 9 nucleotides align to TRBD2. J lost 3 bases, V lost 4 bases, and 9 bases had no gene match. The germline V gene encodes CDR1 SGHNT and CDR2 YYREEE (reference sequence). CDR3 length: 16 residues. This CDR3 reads CASSTPGLAQTDTQYF. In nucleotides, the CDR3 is TGTGCCAGCAGCACGCCGGGACTAGCCCAAACAGATACGCAGTATTTT.

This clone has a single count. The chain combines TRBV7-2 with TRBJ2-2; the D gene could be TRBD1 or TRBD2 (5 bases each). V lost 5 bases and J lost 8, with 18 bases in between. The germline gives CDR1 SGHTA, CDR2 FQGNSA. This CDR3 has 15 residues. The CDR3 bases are TGTGCCAGCAGCACCCAGGACCAATGGGGGGGGGAGCTGTTTTTT. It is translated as CASSTQDQWGGELFF. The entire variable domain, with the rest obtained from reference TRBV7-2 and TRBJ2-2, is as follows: GAGVSQSPSNKVTEKGKDVELRCDPISGHTALYWYRQSLGQGLEFLIYFQGNSAPDKSGLPSDRFSAERTGGSVSTLTIQRTQQEDSAVYLCASSTQDQWGGELFFGEGSRLTVL.

In nucleotides, the CDR3 is TGTGCCAGCTCACCACGTACGGGGTTGGACGACGAGCAGTACTTC. Protein product: CASSPRTGLDDEQYF. The V and J genes are TRBV18 and TRBJ2-7, with a tentative D call TRBD2 (5 bases). The V gene's germline CDR1 is KGHSH and CDR2 LQKENI. CDR3 length: 15 amino acids. The V gene lost 1 base and the J gene lost 5 bases, with 15 bases spanning the gap. The variable domain in full, completed from reference TRBV18 and TRBJ2-7, reads NAGVMQNPRHLVRRRGQEARLRCSPMKGHSHVYWYRQLPEEGLKFMVYLQKENIIDESGMPKERFSAEFPKEGPSILRIQQVVRGDSAAYFCASSPRTGLDDEQYFGPGTRLTVT.

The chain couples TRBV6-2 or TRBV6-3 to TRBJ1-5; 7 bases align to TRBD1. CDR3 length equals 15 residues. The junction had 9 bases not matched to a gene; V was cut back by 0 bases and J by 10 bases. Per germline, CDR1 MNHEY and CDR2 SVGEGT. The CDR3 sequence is CASSYSQGDSSPQHF. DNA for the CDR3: TGTGCCAGCAGTTACTCGCAGGGGGACAGCTCACCCCAGCATTTT.

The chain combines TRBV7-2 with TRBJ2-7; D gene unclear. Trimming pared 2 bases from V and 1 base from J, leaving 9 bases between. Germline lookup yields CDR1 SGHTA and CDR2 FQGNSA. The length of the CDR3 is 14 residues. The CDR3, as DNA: TGTGCCAGCAGCTTAAGCAGGTCTTCCTACGAGCAGTACTTC. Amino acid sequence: CASSLSRSSYEQYF. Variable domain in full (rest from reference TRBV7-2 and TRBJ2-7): GAGVSQSPSNKVTEKGKDVELRCDPISGHTALYWYRQSLGQGLEFLIYFQGNSAPDKSGLPSDRFSAERTGGSVSTLTIQRTQQEDSAVYLCASSLSRSSYEQYFGPGTRLTVT.

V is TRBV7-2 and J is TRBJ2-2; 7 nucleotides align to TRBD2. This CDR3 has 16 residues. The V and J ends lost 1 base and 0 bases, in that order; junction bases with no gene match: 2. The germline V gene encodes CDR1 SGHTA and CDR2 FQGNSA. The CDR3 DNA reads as TGTGCCAGCAGCTTAGTTGCGGGGGCGAACACCGGGGAGCTGTTTTTT. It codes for CASSLVAGANTGELFF.

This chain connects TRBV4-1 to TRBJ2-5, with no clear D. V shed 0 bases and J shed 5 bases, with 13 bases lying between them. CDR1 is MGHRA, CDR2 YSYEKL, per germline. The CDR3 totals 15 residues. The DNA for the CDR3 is TGCGCCAGCAGCCAAGATTCGGCTGGGTTGGAGACCCAGTACTTC. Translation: CASSQDSAGLETQYF.

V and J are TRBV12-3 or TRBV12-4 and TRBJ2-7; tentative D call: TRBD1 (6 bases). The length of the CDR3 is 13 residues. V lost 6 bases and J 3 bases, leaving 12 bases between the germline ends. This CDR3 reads CASRQQGIYEQYF. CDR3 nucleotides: TGTGCCAGCAGACAACAGGGAATCTACGAGCAGTACTTC.

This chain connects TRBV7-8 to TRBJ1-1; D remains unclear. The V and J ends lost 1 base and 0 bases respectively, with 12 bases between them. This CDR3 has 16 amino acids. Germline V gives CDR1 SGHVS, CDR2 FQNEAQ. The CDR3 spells CASSLVPRSMNTEAFF. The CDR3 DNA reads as TGTGCCAGCAGCTTAGTACCGAGATCAATGAACACTGAAGCTTTCTTT.

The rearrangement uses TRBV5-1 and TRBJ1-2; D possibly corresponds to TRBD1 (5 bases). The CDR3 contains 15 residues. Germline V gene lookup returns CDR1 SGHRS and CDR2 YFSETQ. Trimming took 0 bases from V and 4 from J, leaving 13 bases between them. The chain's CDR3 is CASSLASGTLYGYTF. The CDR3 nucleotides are TGCGCCAGCAGCTTGGCTTCAGGGACCCTCTATGGCTACACCTTC.

The CDR3 DNA is TGTGCCAGCAGCTCTCGGGACGGGACCCAGTACTTC. This encodes CASSSRDGTQYF. The chain employs TRBV7-2 and TRBJ2-5; D is tentatively TRBD1 or TRBD2 (5 bases each). Looked up from germline, CDR1 is SGHTA and CDR2 is FQGNSA. The CDR3 consists of 12 residues. The V and J ends lost 4 bases and 7 bases respectively, with 10 bases between them.

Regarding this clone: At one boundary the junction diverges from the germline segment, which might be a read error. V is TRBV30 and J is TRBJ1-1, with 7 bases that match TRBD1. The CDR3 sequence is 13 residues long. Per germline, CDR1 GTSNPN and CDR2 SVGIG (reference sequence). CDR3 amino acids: CAWNRGAGTETFF. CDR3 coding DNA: TGTGCCTGGAACAGGGGCGCAGGCACTGAAACTTTCTTT.

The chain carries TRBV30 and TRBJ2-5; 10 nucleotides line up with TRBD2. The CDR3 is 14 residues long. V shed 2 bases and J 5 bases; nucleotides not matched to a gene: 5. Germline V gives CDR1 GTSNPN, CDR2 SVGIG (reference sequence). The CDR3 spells CAWSRGTSVETQYF. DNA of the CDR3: TGTGCCTGGAGTCGGGGGACTAGCGTGGAGACCCAGTACTTC.

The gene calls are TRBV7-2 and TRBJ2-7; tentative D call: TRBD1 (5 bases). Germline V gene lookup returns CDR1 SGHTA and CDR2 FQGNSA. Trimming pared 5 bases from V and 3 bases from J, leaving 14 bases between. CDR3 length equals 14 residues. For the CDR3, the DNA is TGTGCCAGCAGCCTTGACAGCGCACTCTACGAGCAGTACTTC. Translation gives CASSLDSALYEQYF.

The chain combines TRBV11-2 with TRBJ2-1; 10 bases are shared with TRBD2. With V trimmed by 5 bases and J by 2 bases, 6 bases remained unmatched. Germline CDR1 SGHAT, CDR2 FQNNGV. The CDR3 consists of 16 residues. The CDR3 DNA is TGTGCCAGCAGCGTCTTAGCGGGGGGAACCTACAATGAGCAGTTCTTC. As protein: CASSVLAGGTYNEQFF.

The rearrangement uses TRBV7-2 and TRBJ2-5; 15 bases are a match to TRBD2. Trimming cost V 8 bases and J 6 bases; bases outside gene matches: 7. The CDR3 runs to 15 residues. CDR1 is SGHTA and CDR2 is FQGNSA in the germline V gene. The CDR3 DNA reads TGTGCCAGCCTACGGACTAGCGGGGGGGCAAAGACCCAGTACTTC. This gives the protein CASLRTSGGAKTQYF. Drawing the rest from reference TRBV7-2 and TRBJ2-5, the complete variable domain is GAGVSQSPSNKVTEKGKDVELRCDPISGHTALYWYRQSLGQGLEFLIYFQGNSAPDKSGLPSDRFSAERTGGSVSTLTIQRTQQEDSAVYLCASLRTSGGAKTQYFGPGTRLLVL.

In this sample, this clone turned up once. The CDR3 DNA sequence: TGTGCCAGCAGCTTAGGAACAGGGGTCGGAAACACCATATATTTT. It translates to CASSLGTGVGNTIYF. V is TRBV11-2 and J is TRBJ1-3; TRBD1 matches at 7 bases. This CDR3 spans 15 amino acids. Germline lookup yields CDR1 SGHAT and CDR2 FQNNGV. The V segment lost 1 base and the J segment 4 bases; nucleotides outside the gene matches: 4.